The rows below give T cell receptor beta chains drawn from one sample of a study of T cells after posttransplantation cyclophosphamide. The assay was immunoSEQ multiplex PCR, and TCRdb's table has in-frame clones only and misses some. Of a few thousand clones detected, almost 70% appear once; the ten largest clones hold roughly a fifth. The input for sequencing was PBMCs, taken after allogeneic stem cell transplant with posttransplant cyclophosphamide. These TCRs come from a male patient between 60 and 69 years old who received an allogeneic stem cell transplant from a related donor and was CMV-positive. Some T cells may be the graft donor's. CDR3s include the opening cysteine and the closing phenylalanine or tryptophan. A D gene is named only where the DNA matches it firmly. A row's size may be missing; if present it is once, few, many or a size class.

TRBD1	TRBJ1-2	-	TRBV7-2	CASSPPRTGRDGYTF	TGTGCCAGCAGCCCACCCAGGACAGGAAGGGATGGCTACACCTTC
-	TRBJ1-6	-	TRBV15	CATSRGSTGSPLHF	TGTGCCACCAGCAGAGGCTCGACGGGTTCACCCCTCCACTTT
-	TRBJ2-5	-	TRBV27	CASRTLLGAAETQYF	TGTGCCAGCAGAACATTATTGGGGGCCGCAGAGACCCAGTACTTC
-	TRBJ1-1	-	TRBV18	CASSPEARRDAFF	TGTGCCAGCTCACCAGAGGCCCGGCGAGACGCTTTCTTT
-	TRBJ2-2	-	TRBV5-1	CASKFGAQNTGELFF	TGCGCCAGCAAGTTTGGAGCGCAGAACACCGGGGAGCTGTTTTTT
-	TRBJ1-1	-	TRBV11-1	CASSSQGRGNTEAFF	TGTGCCAGCAGCTCCCAGGGGAGGGGGAACACTGAAGCTTTCTTT
TRBD1	TRBJ1-4	-	TRBV29-1	CSVAGGNEKLFF	TGCAGCGTTGCAGGGGGCAATGAAAAACTGTTTTTT
-	TRBJ2-7	large	TRBV5-4	CASSLVPGGTYEQYF	TGTGCCAGCAGCTTGGTCCCAGGGGGGACCTACGAGCAGTACTTC
TRBD2	TRBJ2-1	large	TRBV11-2	CASSLETGTSGGYEQFF	TGTGCCAGCAGCTTAGAGACCGGGACTAGCGGGGGATATGAGCAGTTCTTC
TRBD2	TRBJ2-5	-	TRBV14	CASSQVGLRTSLKTQYF	TGTGCCAGCAGCCAAGTAGGTTTACGGACTAGTTTGAAGACCCAGTACTTC
TRBD1	TRBJ2-5	-	TRBV11-1	CASSLAPQGERKTQYF	TGTGCCAGCAGCTTAGCCCCCCAGGGGGAGCGAAAGACCCAGTACTTC
TRBD2	TRBJ2-1	-	TRBV7-2	CASSLETGTSGGYEQFF	TGTGCCAGCAGCTTAGAGACCGGGACTAGCGGGGGATATGAGCAGTTCTTC
TRBD1	TRBJ2-5	-	TRBV19	CASSTTGGGETQYF	TGTGCCAGTAGTACAACAGGGGGCGGAGAGACCCAGTACTTC
TRBD2	TRBJ2-1	-	TRBV28	CASTQWGGSYNEQFF	TGTGCCAGCACCCAGTGGGGGGGCTCCTACAATGAGCAGTTCTTC
-	TRBJ2-1	-	TRBV7-2	CASSFRRGSYNEQFF	TGTGCCAGCAGCTTCCGACGGGGGTCCTACAATGAGCAGTTCTTC
TRBD1	TRBJ1-3	-	TRBV11-2	CASSPSPGGSGNTIYF	TGTGCCAGCAGCCCCTCCCCAGGGGGGTCAGGAAACACCATATATTTT
TRBD1	TRBJ1-5	few	TRBV5-5	CASSSTGAGNQPQHF	TGTGCCAGCAGCTCCACAGGGGCAGGCAATCAGCCCCAGCATTTT
TRBD1	TRBJ2-3	-	TRBV6-1	CASSENDLPTGPYTDTQYF	TGTGCCAGCAGTGAAAATGACTTACCGACAGGGCCGTACACAGATACGCAGTATTTT
TRBD2	TRBJ2-2	-	TRBV28	CASRIAGGNTGELFF	TGTGCCAGCAGGATAGCGGGGGGAAACACCGGGGAGCTGTTTTTT
-	TRBJ2-7	-	TRBV5-6	CASSLVPGGTYEQYF	TGTGCCAGCAGCTTGGTCCCAGGGGGGACCTACGAGCAGTACTTC
-	TRBJ2-5	-	TRBV4-1	CASSQFSWETQYF	TGCGCCAGCAGCCAATTCAGTTGGGAGACCCAGTACTTC
-	TRBJ2-3	few	TRBV10-3	CAIRVDWNTDTQYF	TGTGCCATCAGGGTGGACTGGAACACAGATACGCAGTATTTT
TRBD1	TRBJ1-5	-	TRBV7-3	CASRDREPSNQPQHF	TGTGCCAGCAGAGACAGGGAACCAAGCAATCAGCCCCAGCATTTT
TRBD2	TRBJ2-7	-	TRBV9	CASSVSSVAGAGYEQYF	TGTGCCAGCAGCGTCTCCTCGGTAGCGGGGGCCGGATACGAGCAGTACTTC
TRBD1	TRBJ1-6	-	TRBV4-2	CASSQGQGGGSPLHF	TGTGCCAGCAGCCAAGGACAGGGGGGAGGATCACCCCTCCACTTT
-	TRBJ1-4	-	TRBV25-1	CASSSGTTVGGKLFF	TGTGCCAGCAGTTCTGGGACAACTGTTGGGGGAAAACTGTTTTTT
-	TRBJ1-5	-	TRBV28	CASIRGSTGNQPQHF	TGTGCCAGCATCCGGGGGTCAACGGGCAATCAGCCCCAGCATTTT
-	TRBJ2-5	-	TRBV19	CASSISRGRETQYF	TGTGCCAGTAGTATATCCAGGGGAAGGGAGACCCAGTACTTC
-	TRBJ2-7	-	TRBV2	CASGGSYEQYF	TGTGCCAGCGGCGGGTCCTACGAGCAGTACTTC
TRBD1	TRBJ1-1	-	TRBV30	CAWGGTGSMNTEAFF	TGTGCCTGGGGGGGGACAGGGAGTATGAACACTGAAGCTTTCTTT
TRBD2	TRBJ2-1	-	TRBV11-3	CASSLETGTSGGYEQFF	TGTGCCAGCAGCTTAGAGACCGGGACTAGCGGGGGATATGAGCAGTTCTTC
-	TRBJ2-4	-	TRBV20-1	CSARRNIQYF	TGCAGTGCTAGACGAAACATTCAGTACTTC
-	TRBJ1-3	once	TRBV6-5	CASSPSGGTGNTIYF	TGTGCCAGCAGCCCCTCGGGGGGCACTGGAAACACCATATATTTT
TRBD1	TRBJ1-6	-	TRBV12-5	CASGPFESGGRAYNSPLHF	TGTGCTAGTGGTCCATTCGAGTCAGGGGGCAGGGCCTATAATTCACCCCTCCACTTT
-	TRBJ1-4	few	TRBV7-2	CASSLGLGELFF	TGTGCCAGCAGCTTAGGTCTAGGAGAACTGTTTTTT
-	TRBJ1-3	-	TRBV2	CASRISGNTIYF	TGTGCCAGCAGGATCAGTGGAAACACCATATATTTT
-	TRBJ2-3	-	TRBV30	CAWSRREQYTDTQYF	TGTGCCTGGAGTAGAAGGGAGCAATACACAGATACGCAGTATTTT
TRBD2	TRBJ2-7	-	TRBV7-9	CASSLVGLASHEQYF	TGTGCCAGCAGCTTAGTGGGACTAGCGTCCCACGAGCAGTACTTC
-	TRBJ1-2	large	TRBV19	CASSIEAGPGYGYTF	TGTGCCAGTAGTATAGAAGCGGGACCCGGCTATGGCTACACCTTC
-	TRBJ2-3	-	TRBV10-3	CAISVGRGGTDTQYF	TGTGCCATCAGTGTTGGGAGGGGGGGCACAGATACGCAGTATTTT
TRBD1	TRBJ2-4	-	TRBV7-9	CASSPSLGQAGDIQYF	TGTGCCAGCAGCCCATCTTTGGGACAGGCGGGTGACATTCAGTACTTC
-	TRBJ1-4	-	TRBV6-6	CASSLLEKLFF	TGTGCCAGCAGCCTACTTGAAAAACTGTTTTTT
TRBD1	TRBJ1-4	-	TRBV5-4	CASSFSSGGAVEKLFF	TGTGCCAGCAGCTTCAGTTCAGGGGGCGCAGTTGAAAAACTGTTTTTT
TRBD2	TRBJ2-1	-	TRBV6-1	CASTFGLVTYNEQFF	TGTGCCAGCACCTTTGGACTAGTTACTTACAATGAGCAGTTCTTC
-	TRBJ1-1	-	TRBV30	CAWSVTRTATEAFF	TGTGCCTGGAGTGTCACCCGGACAGCCACTGAAGCTTTCTTT
-	TRBJ2-3	-	TRBV7-9	CASSSVDTQYF	TGTGCCAGCAGCTCCGTGGATACGCAGTATTTT
-	TRBJ1-3	-	TRBV21-1	CASRRSSRSGNTIYF	TGTGCCAGCAGACGGAGCAGCCGCTCTGGAAACACCATATATTTT
TRBD1	TRBJ1-2	-	TRBV7-8	CASSLLGQGSEGYTF	TGTGCCAGCAGCCTCCTGGGACAGGGGTCTGAGGGCTACACCTTC
-	TRBJ2-7	-	TRBV7-9	CASSPPLRLGGYEQYF	TGTGCCAGCAGCCCACCCCTCAGACTAGGCGGCTACGAGCAGTACTTC
-	TRBJ1-2	-	TRBV19	CASSTLTRRTYGYTF	TGTGCCAGTAGTACCCTTACCAGGCGAACCTATGGCTACACCTTC
-	TRBJ2-5	-	TRBV10-3	CAISEGAQWTQYF	TGTGCCATCAGTGAGGGGGCCCAGTGGACCCAGTACTTC
-	TRBJ2-7	-	TRBV5-1	CASSLIGEPYEQYF	TGCGCCAGCAGCTTGATTGGAGAGCCCTACGAGCAGTACTTC
TRBD2	TRBJ2-7	-	TRBV19	CASNVRLADDYEQYF	TGTGCCAGTAACGTCCGGCTAGCGGATGACTACGAGCAGTACTTC
-	TRBJ2-1	few	TRBV7-9	CASSLELEQFF	TGTGCCAGCAGCTTAGAACTTGAGCAGTTCTTC
-	TRBJ1-2	few	TRBV18	CASSPSGQLYGYTF	TGTGCCAGCTCACCTTCGGGTCAGCTCTATGGCTACACCTTC